These 17 T cell receptor beta chains came from one sample sequenced in a study of T cell repertoires in cytomegalovirus infection (dated by TCRdb to about 2019). Per the publication, the treatment or condition label means: in vitro stimulation with specific CMV peptide epitopes to enrich CMV-specific T cells. Antigens for these TCRs are unknown. The listed sequencing device is Illumina HiSeq 1500. TCRdb ran its own pipeline on the public reads, namely fastp trimming at Q25 and MiXCR clone calling, and kept in-frame beta chains. CDR3 protein sequences are deduplicated, and each keeps its most common genes and DNA. The sample table shows roughly 990,000 distinct CDR3 sequences, and around 31% are seen once. The ten largest account for around an eighth of the sample. The input for sequencing was cultured CD8+ T cells from PBMCs, taken from culture after CMV antigen stimulation. The receptors derive from a human donor in good health (CMV status not recorded). Some clones in this sample may be carry-over from other donors' samples.

On this clonotype itself: This may stem from a read error, because a much larger clone lies one nucleotide away. The chain combines TRBV7-2 with TRBJ2-1, with no clear D. V lost 5 bases and J 10 bases, leaving 15 bases between the germline ends. The CDR3 contains 13 residues. CDR1 and CDR2 (germline): SGHTA, FQGNSA. CDR3: CASSPPDRHEQFF. The CDR3 region has the DNA TGTGCCAGCAGCCCTCCCGATCGCCACGAGCAGTTCTTC.

This clonotype showed up just a few times. The chain uses TRBV7-8 and TRBJ2-4; D might be TRBD1 (5 bases). V lost 1 base, J lost 2 bases, and 9 bases lay in between. CDR1 and CDR2 (germline): SGHVS, FQNEAQ. The CDR3 is made up of 15 amino acids. CDR3 amino acids: CASSLGGQTKNIQYF. The DNA for the CDR3 is TGTGCCAGCAGCTTAGGGGGCCAAACCAAAAACATTCAGTACTTC.

This clonotype was observed a few times. This chain links TRBV2 with TRBJ2-1; TRBD1 or TRBD2 may be the D gene (5 bases each). Germline CDR1 reads SNHLY; CDR2 reads FYNNEI. The CDR3 sequence is 12 residues long. This CDR3 is CGSDAGPNEQFF. The CDR3 coding sequence is TGTGGTAGCGACGCAGGGCCGAATGAGCAGTTCTTC. Using reference TRBV2 and TRBJ2-1 for the parts outside the CDR3, the full variable domain is EPEVTQTPSHQVTQMGQEVILRCVPISNHLYFYWYRQILGQKVEFLVSFYNNEISEKSEIFDDQFSVERPDGSNFTLKIRSTKLEDSAMYFCGSDAGPNEQFFGPGTRLTVL.

A few counts support this clonotype. The chain carries TRBV6-5 and TRBJ1-1, with D uncertain. CDR1 MNHEY and CDR2 SVGAGI come from the germline V gene. V lost 2 bases, J lost 2 bases, and 9 bases lay in between. This CDR3 is built from 14 residues. CDR3 region: CASSYTPPNTEAFF. The CDR3 nucleotides are TGTGCCAGCAGTTACACACCGCCAAACACTGAAGCTTTCTTT.

In regard to this clonotype: Possible read error: a much larger clone is one base away. Written as DNA, the CDR3 is TGTGCCAGCAGTTCGGACAGGGTTTTCTACGATCAGTACGTC. It encodes CASSSDRVFYDQYV. The chain carries TRBV6-2 or TRBV6-3 and TRBJ2-7; 8 bases agree with TRBD1. CDR3 length equals 14 residues. Germline CDR1 reads MNHEY; CDR2 reads SVGEGT.

This clonotype was detected many times. The J gene is TRBJ2-1, the V gene TRBV11-2; TRBD2 matches at 8 bases. This CDR3 has 12 residues. The germline V gene encodes CDR1 SGHAT and CDR2 FQNNGV. The trim removed 8 bases at V and 8 bases at J, leaving 5 bases unmatched. CDR3 in amino acids: CASGLATDEQFF. In DNA form, the CDR3 reads TGTGCCAGCGGACTAGCAACGGATGAGCAGTTCTTC. The full variable domain, its missing parts supplied by reference TRBV11-2 and TRBJ2-1, is EAGVAQSPRYKIIEKRQSVAFWCNPISGHATLYWYQQILGQGPKLLIQFQNNGVVDDSQLPKDRFSAERLKGVDSTLKIQPAKLEDSAVYLCASGLATDEQFFGPGTRLTVL.

This clonotype occurred many times. The chain employs TRBV7-2 and TRBJ2-1; TRBD2 agrees at 14 bases. The CDR3 is made up of 15 amino acids. Trimming at V came to 7 bases and at J to 8 bases, leaving 7 bases not matched to a gene. The V gene's germline CDR1 is SGHTA and CDR2 FQGNSA. CDR3 protein: CASIMTSGGAYEQFF. Here the CDR3 DNA reads TGTGCCAGCATCATGACTAGCGGGGGGGCCTATGAGCAGTTCTTC.

This clonotype occurred a few times. The chain carries TRBV7-6 and TRBJ1-1; a weak D match, TRBD1 (6 bases). Germline lookup yields CDR1 SGHVS and CDR2 FNYEAQ. Between the trimmed V and J ends, which lost 8 bases and 3 bases, there was a span of 25 bases. The CDR3 is made up of 17 amino acids. The CDR3 bases are TGTGCCAGCGTAGAGGGGCTGGCCGCAGGGGTGGACACTGAAGCTTTCTTT. This translates into CASVEGLAAGVDTEAFF. The variable domain in full, completed from reference TRBV7-6 and TRBJ1-1, reads GAGVSQSPRYKVTKRGQDVALRCDPISGHVSLYWYRQALGQGPEFLTYFNYEAQQDKSGLPNDRFSAERPEGSISTLTIQRTEQRDSAMYRCASVEGLAAGVDTEAFFGQGTRLTVV.

Details on this clonotype: This may be a read error, as it is one base from a much larger clone. This CDR3 fails to terminate in the conserved phenylalanine or tryptophan, so it likely reflects a read error. The rearrangement joins TRBV7-2 to TRBJ2-1, with D possibly TRBD2 on 6 matching bases. Trimming removed 0 bases from V and 4 bases from J, with 10 bases in between. CDR1 is SGHTA, CDR2 FQGNSA, per germline. CDR3 length equals 15 residues. CDR3 coding DNA: TGTGCCAGCAGCTTAGCGGGACTCGATTACAATGAGCAGTTCTCC. It encodes CASSLAGLDYNEQFS.

There are a few counts of this clonotype. The chain is built from TRBV7-9 and TRBJ1-5; 11 bases fit TRBD1. Germline-derived CDR1 and CDR2 are SEHNR and FQNEAQ (reference sequence). The CDR3 loop spans 17 amino acids. V trimming: 1 base; J trimming: 0 bases; junction bases outside the gene matches: 2. CDR3 sequence: CASSLGDRGYSNQPQHF. The CDR3 DNA is TGTGCCAGCAGCTTAGGGGACAGGGGGTATAGCAATCAGCCCCAGCATTTT. The full variable domain, with the rest looked up from reference TRBV7-9 and TRBJ1-5, is DTGVSQNPRHKITKRGQNVTFRCDPISEHNRLYWYRQTLGQGPEFLTYFQNEAQLEKSRLLSDRFSAERPKGSFSTLEIQRTEQGDSAMYLCASSLGDRGYSNQPQHFGDGTRLSIL.

V is TRBV28 and J is TRBJ2-1; 7 bases fit TRBD2. This CDR3 has 15 amino acids. Unmatched junction bases numbered 11, after V lost 5 bases and J lost 7 bases. Germline CDR1 is MDHEN and CDR2 is SYDVKM. The CDR3 DNA reads as TGTGCCAGCAGTCCTCTAGCGGAATTCAATAATGAGCAGTTCTTC. Protein sequence: CASSPLAEFNNEQFF.

This clonotype showed up just a few times. V and J are TRBV6-1 and TRBJ2-2; D ambiguous. Looked up from germline, CDR1 is MNHNS and CDR2 is SASEGT. CDR3 length equals 15 residues. V lost 2 bases and J 4 bases, leaving 11 bases between the germline ends. The CDR3 nucleotides read TGTGCCAGCAGTGAATGGCAGTTGTCCACCGGGGAGCTGTTTTTT. Amino acid sequence: CASSEWQLSTGELFF.

V gene TRBV6-2 or TRBV6-3 combines with J gene TRBJ2-7, with a tentative D call TRBD2 (6 bases). V was cut by 4 bases and J by 0 bases, with 10 bases left in between. Per the germline V gene, CDR1 is MNHEY and CDR2 is SVGEGT. The CDR3 sequence is 14 residues long. The CDR3 spells CASSSGVHSYEQYV. For the CDR3, the DNA is TGTGCCAGCAGTTCGGGGGTCCACTCCTACGAGCAGTACGTC.

This chain connects TRBV27 to TRBJ1-2; weak D call: TRBD1 (5 bases). The CDR3 consists of 15 residues. Germline loops: CDR1 MNHEY, CDR2 SMNVEV (reference sequence). V lost 4 bases and J lost 3, with 15 bases in between. The CDR3 here is CASSYGGSLHYGYTF. The CDR3 bases are TGTGCCAGCAGTTACGGGGGATCGCTTCACTATGGCTACACCTTC.

J is TRBJ1-1 and V is TRBV12-3 or TRBV12-4, with D possibly matching TRBD1 (6 bases). Trimming cost V 5 bases and J 3 bases, with 13 bases left between them. This CDR3 has 14 amino acids. In nucleotides, the CDR3 is TGTGCCAGCAGTCCCCCGGGGGCCTACACTGAAGCTTTCTTT. Its protein product is CASSPPGAYTEAFF.

The chain links TRBV6-5 to TRBJ1-1; tentatively, D is TRBD1 (6 bases). CDR3 length: 16 amino acids. The germline V gene encodes CDR1 MNHEY and CDR2 SVGAGI. Trimming cost V 8 bases and J 3 bases, with 22 bases left between them. Here the CDR3 reads CASSEGGEKWDTEAFF. CDR3 DNA: TGTGCCAGCTCGGAGGGGGGGGAAAAGTGGGACACTGAAGCTTTCTTT.

The V and J genes are TRBV19 and TRBJ2-1; 9 nucleotides match TRBD1. The trim removed 7 bases at V and 3 bases at J, leaving 7 bases unmatched. CDR3 length: 15 residues. CDR1 and CDR2 from the germline V gene are LNHDA and SQIVND (reference sequence). The CDR3 DNA reads TGTGCCAGTACCTTAAGGGGACAGGGCTACAATGAGCAGTTCTTC. This gives the protein CASTLRGQGYNEQFF.